A selection of T cell receptor beta chains follows, all from one sample in a study of T cell responses to AZD1222 COVID-19 vaccine. Sequenced by immunoSEQ multiplex PCR; TCRdb stores in-frame clones only, minus some. The table has about 110,000 clones, 70% to 90% seen once. The input for sequencing was peripheral blood, taken on day 0 of MenACWY control vaccination. Receptors were obtained from an adult in good health. CDR3s include the opening cysteine and the closing phenylalanine or tryptophan. A D gene is named only where the DNA matches it firmly. Size values are once, few and many counts, or a class for expanded clones, and some rows have none.

V	J	size	D	DNA	CDR3
TRBV24-1	TRBJ2-3	-	TRBD2	TGTGCCACCAGTCGAGCGGGAGGTACAGATACGCAGTATTTT	CATSRAGGTDTQYF
TRBV2	TRBJ2-1	once	TRBD1	TGTGCCAGCAGTAAACAGGGGACCAACAATGAGCAGTTCTTC	CASSKQGTNNEQFF
TRBV6-5	TRBJ1-5	-	-	TGTGCCAGCAGCGAGAGTCGACAGTATCAGCCCCAGCATTTT	CASSESRQYQPQHF
TRBV6-1	TRBJ1-1	-	-	TGTGCCAGCAGCTACCGGCTGCGGAACACTGAAGCTTTCTTT	CASSYRLRNTEAFF
TRBV7-9	TRBJ2-7	-	-	TGTGCCAGCAGCTCCTACAGAGACTACGAGCAGTACTTC	CASSSYRDYEQYF
TRBV6-5	TRBJ1-2	-	-	TGTGCCAGCGGAGGGGAGCGCCACTCCTATGGCTACACCTTC	CASGGERHSYGYTF
TRBV27	TRBJ1-1	-	-	TGTGCCAGCAGTTTCAAGATGAACACTGAAGCTTTCTTT	CASSFKMNTEAFF
TRBV2	TRBJ2-7	-	-	TGTGCCAGCAGTACCCAACTAGTTGCCGAGCAGTACTTC	CASSTQLVAEQYF
TRBV19	TRBJ1-5	-	-	TGTGCCAGTAGTGGAGGAGGGAGATGGGCAAATCAGCCCCAGCATTTT	CASSGGGRWANQPQHF
TRBV18	TRBJ1-3	-	-	TGTGCCAGCTCACCACCGGGAGTAGGTGGAAACACCATATATTTT	CASSPPGVGGNTIYF
TRBV28	TRBJ2-3	-	-	TGTGCCAGCAAACGGACACGTTTTGGGAGTGGAAGGGGTACGCAGTATTTT	CASKRTRFGSGRGTQYF
TRBV6-5	TRBJ2-5	-	-	TGTGCCAGCACATCAGGTTCGGGAGTGCAGACCCAGTACTTC	CASTSGSGVQTQYF
TRBV10-2	TRBJ2-1	-	TRBD2	TGCGCCAGCAGGCCGACTAGCGGGGGTTGGAATGAGCAGTTCTTC	CASRPTSGGWNEQFF
TRBV10-3	TRBJ1-4	few	-	TGTGCCATCAGTGGACAGTTGGGAACTAATGAAAAACTGTTTTTT	CAISGQLGTNEKLFF
TRBV9	TRBJ2-2	-	-	TGTGCCAGCAGCGTCGGGGATTTGAACACCGGGGAGCTGTTTTTT	CASSVGDLNTGELFF
TRBV3-1/TRBV3-2	TRBJ1-5	-	-	TGTGCCAGCAGCCAAGACATGGCCAGTCAGCCCCAGCATTTT	CASSQDMASQPQHF
TRBV3-1/TRBV3-2	TRBJ1-1	once	-	TGTGCCAGCAGCCTCCTTGGACCCCCCACTGAAGCTTTCTTT	CASSLLGPPTEAFF
TRBV11-3	TRBJ2-6	-	-	TGTGCCAGCAGCTTAGGAGGGGCTGGGGCCAACGTCCTGACTTTC	CASSLGGAGANVLTF
TRBV7-2	TRBJ2-7	-	-	TGTGCCAGCAGCTTACCCGGGGGGGACAGATTAGGCTACGAGCAGTACTTC	CASSLPGGDRLGYEQYF
TRBV3-1/TRBV3-2	TRBJ2-7	-	TRBD2	TGTGCCAGCAGCCAAGGGCTAGCGGGTCCTTACGAGCAGTACTTC	CASSQGLAGPYEQYF
TRBV19	TRBJ2-3	once	-	TGTGCCAGTAGTCCCCTGGAGGGCCCAGATACGCAGTATTTT	CASSPLEGPDTQYF
TRBV3-1/TRBV3-2	TRBJ1-1	-	-	TGTGCCAGCAGCCAAGATTCGGTGGGGGCGTCGGGAGCTTTCTTT	CASSQDSVGASGAFF
TRBV18	TRBJ1-2	-	-	TGTGCCAGCTCACCACCGGCAGGGGAGGATGGCTACACCTTC	CASSPPAGEDGYTF
TRBV27	TRBJ1-5	-	-	TGTGCCAGCAGTCGTAATTCACAGCGGCAGCCCCAGCATTTT	CASSRNSQRQPQHF
TRBV7-3	TRBJ1-2	-	TRBD1	TGTGCCAGCAGCGCCGGACAGGGCTATGGCTACACCTTC	CASSAGQGYGYTF
TRBV10-3	TRBJ2-7	-	-	TGTGCCATCAGTGCAACGGACCGTTCCGAGCAGTACTTC	CAISATDRSEQYF
TRBV28	TRBJ1-2	-	-	TGTGCCAGCAGTTCGAACTATGGCTACACCTTC	CASSSNYGYTF
TRBV27	TRBJ1-5	-	-	TGTGCCAGCAGTATCCTGGCCAGGCAGCCCCAGCATTTT	CASSILARQPQHF
TRBV11-2	TRBJ2-7	-	-	TGTGCCAGCAGCTTAGACCCCTCCTACGAGCAGTACTTC	CASSLDPSYEQYF
TRBV6-2/TRBV6-3	TRBJ1-2	-	-	TGTGCCAGCAGTTGGGGGAATAACTATGGCTACACCTTC	CASSWGNNYGYTF
TRBV5-1	TRBJ2-7	-	-	TGCGCCAGCGCAATAGGCTTGCCCTACGAGCAGTACTTC	CASAIGLPYEQYF
TRBV30	TRBJ1-1	once	-	TGTGCCTGGGGCAGGGGTACTGAAGCTTTCTTT	CAWGRGTEAFF
TRBV4-1	TRBJ1-1	-	TRBD1	TGCGCCAGCAGCCAACCTAGACAGGGTTCGAACACTGAAGCTTTCTTT	CASSQPRQGSNTEAFF
TRBV6-1	TRBJ2-7	-	-	TGTGCCAGCAGTGATTCTGACAATCCCTACGAGCAGTACTTC	CASSDSDNPYEQYF
TRBV24-1	TRBJ2-5	-	-	TGTGCCACCAGTGACACAGTTTACCAAGAGACCCAGTACTTC	CATSDTVYQETQYF
TRBV7-9	TRBJ2-3	-	-	TGTGCCAGCAGCTTATTCCGCCGGGGCGGCACAGATACGCAGTATTTT	CASSLFRRGGTDTQYF
TRBV9	TRBJ1-2	-	-	TGTGCCAGCAGCGTAGACCAGACTAACTATGGCTACACCTTC	CASSVDQTNYGYTF
TRBV5-1	TRBJ1-2	few	TRBD1	TGCGCCAGCAGCCCCTCAACGGCAGGGACAGGCGGTGGCTACACCTTC	CASSPSTAGTGGGYTF
TRBV5-4	TRBJ2-7	-	TRBD1	TGTGCCAGCAGCCCTAGACAGGGTGGCGAGCAGTACTTC	CASSPRQGGEQYF
TRBV7-8	TRBJ2-1	-	TRBD2	TGTGCCAGCAGCCGAAGGACTAGCGAGAATGAGCAGTTCTTC	CASSRRTSENEQFF
TRBV7-3	TRBJ1-2	-	-	TGTGCCAGCAGCTTAGACACTAACTATGGCTACACCTTC	CASSLDTNYGYTF
TRBV28	TRBJ1-6	-	-	TGTGCCAGCAGTTTATGGGGGGTAGAGTCACCCCTCCACTTT	CASSLWGVESPLHF
TRBV19	TRBJ1-6	-	TRBD1	TGTGCCAGTACCCCCCAGAAGACAGGGAATTCACCCCTCCACTTT	CASTPQKTGNSPLHF
TRBV9	TRBJ1-2	-	-	TGTGCCAGCAGCGTAGGGACCAACTATGGCTACACCTTC	CASSVGTNYGYTF
TRBV28	TRBJ2-7	-	TRBD1	TGTGCCAGCAGTTCCCAGGGGACAGGGAGAAGCGAGCAGTACTTC	CASSSQGTGRSEQYF
TRBV19	TRBJ1-5	-	TRBD1	TGTGCCAGTAGTCCGGGGACAGGGATCAATCAGCCCCAGCATTTT	CASSPGTGINQPQHF
TRBV5-5	TRBJ2-3	-	-	TGTGCCAGCAGCTTCACAGATACGCAGTATTTT	CASSFTDTQYF
TRBV7-3	TRBJ2-3	-	-	TGTGCCAGCAGCTCAAGTTTGACAGATACGCAGTATTTT	CASSSSLTDTQYF